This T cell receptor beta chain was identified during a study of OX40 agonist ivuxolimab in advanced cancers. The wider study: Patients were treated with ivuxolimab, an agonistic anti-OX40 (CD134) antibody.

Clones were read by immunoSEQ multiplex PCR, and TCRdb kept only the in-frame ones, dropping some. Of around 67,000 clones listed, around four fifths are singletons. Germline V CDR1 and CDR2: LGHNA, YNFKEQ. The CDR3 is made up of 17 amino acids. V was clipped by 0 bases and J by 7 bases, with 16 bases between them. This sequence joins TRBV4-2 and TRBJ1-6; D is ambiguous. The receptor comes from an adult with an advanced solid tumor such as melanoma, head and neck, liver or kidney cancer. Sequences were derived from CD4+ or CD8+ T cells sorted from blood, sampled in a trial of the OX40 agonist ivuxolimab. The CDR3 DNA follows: TGTGCCAGCAGCCAAGAGTGGGCTCAGAGAGGGAATTCACCCCTCCACTTT. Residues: CASSQEWAQRGNSPLHF.